A selection of T cell receptor beta chains follows, all from one sample in a study of type 1 regulatory T cells. TCRdb itself ran the reads through MiXCR, one entry per CDR3 protein. Of some 90,000 distinct CDR3 sequences detected, 31% appear once; the ten largest clones hold less than 2.5%. The sequencing input was CD4+ T cells, either the whole sample or a sorted fraction (not recorded which). The origin of the receptors is a human donor in good health. Both conserved end residues are part of each CDR3. The D gene is left open where the match is weak. Some rows mark clone size as missing; the rest say once, few, many or name a class of expanded clone.

CDR3 protein: CASNLVHSGNTGELFF
CDR3 DNA: TGTGCCAGCAATCTCGTACATAGCGGGAACACCGGGGAGCTGTTTTTT
J gene: TRBJ2-2
D gene: .
V gene: TRBV6-1
CDR3 length: 16
clone size: .

CDR3 protein: CSVELTSAGELFF
CDR3 DNA: TGCAGCGTTGAACTCACGAGCGCCGGGGAGCTGTTTTTT
J gene: TRBJ2-2
D gene: .
V gene: TRBV29-1
CDR3 length: 13
clone size: few

CDR3 protein: CASSSPTQYIEGYTF
CDR3 DNA: TGTGCCAGCAGCTCCCCAACCCAATACATCGAGGGCTACACCTTC
J gene: TRBJ1-2
D gene: .
V gene: TRBV13
CDR3 length: 15
clone size: .

CDR3 protein: CASKTAGASGYTF
CDR3 DNA: TGTGCCAGCAAAACAGCGGGGGCTAGTGGCTACACCTTC
J gene: TRBJ1-2
D gene: .
V gene: TRBV6-5
CDR3 length: 13
clone size: .

CDR3 protein: CASRGGLGEGSTDTQYF
CDR3 DNA: TGTGCCAGCCGTGGTGGCTTGGGGGAGGGCAGCACAGATACGCAGTATTTT
J gene: TRBJ2-3
D gene: TRBD2
V gene: TRBV6-6
CDR3 length: 17
clone size: once

CDR3 protein: CASSLAPGLAGSEETQYF
CDR3 DNA: TGTGCCAGCAGCTTGGCGCCGGGACTAGCGGGAAGCGAGGAGACCCAGTACTTC
J gene: TRBJ2-5
D gene: TRBD2
V gene: TRBV5-4
CDR3 length: 18
clone size: .

CDR3 protein: CATSEAGTTQYF
CDR3 DNA: TGTGCCACCAGTGAGGCAGGTACTACCCAGTACTTC
J gene: TRBJ2-5
D gene: .
V gene: TRBV24-1
CDR3 length: 12
clone size: .

CDR3 protein: CASSQEGASGTPSGNTIYF
CDR3 DNA: TGCGCCAGCAGCCAAGAGGGGGCGTCGGGAACCCCGTCTGGAAACACCATATATTTT
J gene: TRBJ1-3
D gene: .
V gene: TRBV4-3
CDR3 length: 19
clone size: .

CDR3 protein: CSAGTSGRADTQYF
CDR3 DNA: TGCAGTGCGGGGACTAGCGGGAGAGCAGATACGCAGTATTTT
J gene: TRBJ2-3
D gene: TRBD2
V gene: TRBV20-1
CDR3 length: 14
clone size: .

CDR3 protein: CSVPGRDRGNTGELFF
CDR3 DNA: TGCAGCGTGCCTGGACGGGACAGGGGCAACACCGGGGAGCTGTTTTTT
J gene: TRBJ2-2
D gene: TRBD1
V gene: TRBV29-1
CDR3 length: 16
clone size: once

CDR3 protein: CASSSNPQQETQYF
CDR3 DNA: TGTGCCAGCAGCTCCAACCCCCAACAAGAGACCCAGTACTTC
J gene: TRBJ2-5
D gene: .
V gene: TRBV11-2
CDR3 length: 14
clone size: .

CDR3 protein: CASSLAGSTDTQYF
CDR3 DNA: TGTGCCAGCAGCCTAGCGGGGAGCACAGATACGCAGTATTTT
J gene: TRBJ2-3
D gene: TRBD2
V gene: TRBV6-2/TRBV6-3
CDR3 length: 14
clone size: few

CDR3 protein: CASSLPLGAGVHEQYF
CDR3 DNA: TGTGCCAGCAGCTTGCCCCTTGGAGCGGGAGTCCATGAGCAGTACTTC
J gene: TRBJ2-7
D gene: TRBD2
V gene: TRBV5-4
CDR3 length: 16
clone size: few

CDR3 protein: CSARDTSIGYTF
CDR3 DNA: TGCAGTGCTAGAGATACCTCTATTGGCTACACCTTC
J gene: TRBJ1-2
D gene: .
V gene: TRBV20-1
CDR3 length: 12
clone size: few

CDR3 protein: CSVTAQRSDNEQFF
CDR3 DNA: TGCAGCGTCACAGCGCAGAGGTCTGACAATGAGCAGTTCTTC
J gene: TRBJ2-1
D gene: .
V gene: TRBV29-1
CDR3 length: 14
clone size: .

CDR3 protein: CASSSRGITDTQYF
CDR3 DNA: TGTGCCAGCAGCTCGAGAGGGATCACAGATACGCAGTATTTT
J gene: TRBJ2-3
D gene: .
V gene: TRBV7-9
CDR3 length: 14
clone size: once

CDR3 protein: CASSLRTESTDTQYF
CDR3 DNA: TGCGCCAGCAGCTTGAGGACAGAGAGCACAGATACGCAGTATTTT
J gene: TRBJ2-3
D gene: .
V gene: TRBV5-1
CDR3 length: 15
clone size: .

CDR3 protein: CASKGATDTDTQYF
CDR3 DNA: TGTGCCAGCAAAGGGGCAACGGACACAGATACGCAGTATTTT
J gene: TRBJ2-3
D gene: .
V gene: TRBV2
CDR3 length: 14
clone size: .

CDR3 protein: CSAIYRGSNYGYTF
CDR3 DNA: TGCAGTGCTATTTACAGAGGTTCTAACTATGGCTACACCTTC
J gene: TRBJ1-2
D gene: .
V gene: TRBV20-1
CDR3 length: 14
clone size: .

CDR3 protein: CSAGGLAQETQYF
CDR3 DNA: TGCAGTGCTGGGGGACTGGCACAAGAGACCCAGTACTTC
J gene: TRBJ2-5
D gene: .
V gene: TRBV20-1
CDR3 length: 13
clone size: few

CDR3 protein: CASSLRQRGYEQYF
CDR3 DNA: TGTGCCAGCAGCTTACGCCAGCGGGGCTACGAGCAGTACTTC
J gene: TRBJ2-7
D gene: TRBD2
V gene: TRBV7-2
CDR3 length: 14
clone size: .

CDR3 protein: CAISELGTSATSTDTQYF
CDR3 DNA: TGTGCCATCAGTGAACTAGGGACTAGCGCAACTAGCACAGATACGCAGTATTTT
J gene: TRBJ2-3
D gene: TRBD2
V gene: TRBV10-3
CDR3 length: 18
clone size: .

CDR3 protein: CATSDGRGGAYSPLHF
CDR3 DNA: TGTGCCACCAGTGATGGGAGAGGTGGGGCCTATTCACCCCTCCACTTT
J gene: TRBJ1-6
D gene: .
V gene: TRBV24-1
CDR3 length: 16
clone size: .

CDR3 protein: CSVEDPPGTDYGYTF
CDR3 DNA: TGCAGCGTTGAAGATCCCCCCGGGACGGACTATGGCTACACCTTC
J gene: TRBJ1-2
D gene: .
V gene: TRBV29-1
CDR3 length: 15
clone size: .

CDR3 protein: CASSLDGSGDYGYTF
CDR3 DNA: TGCGCCAGCAGCTTGGATGGGTCGGGGGACTATGGCTACACCTTC
J gene: TRBJ1-2
D gene: .
V gene: TRBV5-1
CDR3 length: 15
clone size: many

CDR3 protein: CASRGDVSDTQYF
CDR3 DNA: TGTGCCAGCAGGGGGGACGTCTCGGATACGCAGTATTTT
J gene: TRBJ2-3
D gene: .
V gene: TRBV2
CDR3 length: 13
clone size: .

CDR3 protein: CASSVDRDRQETQYF
CDR3 DNA: TGTGCCAGCAGCGTAGACCGGGACAGACAAGAGACCCAGTACTTC
J gene: TRBJ2-5
D gene: TRBD1
V gene: TRBV9
CDR3 length: 15
clone size: .

CDR3 protein: CSAKTLVEFF
CDR3 DNA: TGCAGTGCAAAGACCCTGGTGGAGTTCTTC
J gene: TRBJ2-1
D gene: .
V gene: TRBV20-1
CDR3 length: 10
clone size: few

CDR3 protein: CAREETQYF
CDR3 DNA: TGCGCCAGGGAAGAGACCCAGTACTTC
J gene: TRBJ2-5
D gene: .
V gene: TRBV10-1
CDR3 length: 9
clone size: few

CDR3 protein: CASSYQGAGANVPTF
CDR3 DNA: TGTGCCAGCAGTTACCAAGGGGCTGGGGCCAACGTCCCGACTTTC
J gene: TRBJ2-6
D gene: .
V gene: TRBV6-5
CDR3 length: 15
clone size: .

CDR3 protein: CASSTLQGALGANVLTF
CDR3 DNA: TGTGCCAGCAGTACGTTACAGGGGGCTTTGGGGGCCAACGTCCTGACTTTC
J gene: TRBJ2-6
D gene: TRBD1
V gene: TRBV28
CDR3 length: 17
clone size: few

CDR3 protein: CASSEGPRLTYEQYF
CDR3 DNA: TGTGCCAGCAGTGAAGGCCCTAGGTTAACCTACGAGCAGTACTTC
J gene: TRBJ2-7
D gene: .
V gene: TRBV6-1
CDR3 length: 15
clone size: .

CDR3 protein: CASSLGHSYEQYF
CDR3 DNA: TGTGCCAGCAGTCTTGGACACTCCTACGAGCAGTACTTC
J gene: TRBJ2-7
D gene: .
V gene: TRBV12-3/TRBV12-4
CDR3 length: 13
clone size: .

CDR3 protein: CASSYSTSYEQYF
CDR3 DNA: TGTGCCAGCAGTTACTCGACCTCCTACGAGCAGTACTTC
J gene: TRBJ2-7
D gene: .
V gene: TRBV6-5
CDR3 length: 13
clone size: few

CDR3 protein: CSVVGDRGFQETQYF
CDR3 DNA: TGCAGCGTTGTAGGGGACAGGGGATTCCAAGAGACCCAGTACTTC
J gene: TRBJ2-5
D gene: TRBD1
V gene: TRBV29-1
CDR3 length: 15
clone size: .

CDR3 protein: CASSRQNTGELFF
CDR3 DNA: TGTGCCAGCAGCCGACAGAACACCGGGGAGCTGTTTTTT
J gene: TRBJ2-2
D gene: .
V gene: TRBV7-2
CDR3 length: 13
clone size: .

CDR3 protein: CATSGRASGSTDTQYF
CDR3 DNA: TGTGCCACCAGTGGTCGGGCTAGCGGAAGCACAGATACGCAGTATTTT
J gene: TRBJ2-3
D gene: TRBD2
V gene: TRBV24-1
CDR3 length: 16
clone size: .

CDR3 protein: CATSRDRAGDHNEQFF
CDR3 DNA: TGTGCCACCAGCAGAGATAGGGCGGGAGACCACAATGAGCAGTTCTTC
J gene: TRBJ2-1
D gene: TRBD2
V gene: TRBV15
CDR3 length: 16
clone size: few

CDR3 protein: CASSLATGGSQPQHF
CDR3 DNA: TGTGCCAGCAGTTTAGCCACGGGGGGGTCTCAGCCCCAGCATTTT
J gene: TRBJ1-5
D gene: .
V gene: TRBV12-3/TRBV12-4
CDR3 length: 15
clone size: .

CDR3 protein: CASSPPAAGSPLHF
CDR3 DNA: TGTGCCAGCTCACCTCCTGCGGCGGGTTCACCCCTCCACTTT
J gene: TRBJ1-6
D gene: .
V gene: TRBV18
CDR3 length: 14
clone size: few

CDR3 protein: CAISDMEPREEQFF
CDR3 DNA: TGTGCCATCAGTGACATGGAACCCCGGGAGGAGCAGTTCTTC
J gene: TRBJ2-1
D gene: .
V gene: TRBV10-3
CDR3 length: 14
clone size: .

CDR3 protein: CASSSPFRAREQNTEAFF
CDR3 DNA: TGTGCCAGCAGCTCTCCATTCCGGGCTCGAGAACAGAACACTGAAGCTTTCTTT
J gene: TRBJ1-1
D gene: .
V gene: TRBV7-8
CDR3 length: 18
clone size: .

CDR3 protein: CASSQRRAETYEQYF
CDR3 DNA: TGCGCCAGCAGCCAAAGACGGGCGGAAACCTACGAGCAGTACTTC
J gene: TRBJ2-7
D gene: .
V gene: TRBV5-1
CDR3 length: 15
clone size: .

CDR3 protein: CASSWADRGDEAFF
CDR3 DNA: TGCGCCAGCAGCTGGGCAGACAGGGGGGATGAAGCTTTCTTT
J gene: TRBJ1-1
D gene: TRBD1
V gene: TRBV5-1
CDR3 length: 14
clone size: .

CDR3 protein: CASRGGLAFTGELFF
CDR3 DNA: TGTGCCAGCAGGGGGGGGCTAGCCTTCACCGGGGAGCTGTTTTTT
J gene: TRBJ2-2
D gene: .
V gene: TRBV2
CDR3 length: 15
clone size: few

CDR3 protein: CASSLGWRVRAYEQYF
CDR3 DNA: TGTGCCAGCAGTTTAGGATGGAGGGTTCGAGCCTACGAGCAGTACTTC
J gene: TRBJ2-7
D gene: .
V gene: TRBV12-3/TRBV12-4
CDR3 length: 16
clone size: .

CDR3 protein: CSVAVAGVSYEQYF
CDR3 DNA: TGCAGCGTTGCCGTAGCGGGGGTCTCCTACGAGCAGTACTTC
J gene: TRBJ2-7
D gene: TRBD2
V gene: TRBV29-1
CDR3 length: 14
clone size: .

CDR3 protein: CAIAPVSNADIPNEQYF
CDR3 DNA: TGTGCCATCGCCCCCGTGTCCAATGCGGACATCCCTAACGAGCAGTACTTC
J gene: TRBJ2-7
D gene: .
V gene: TRBV10-3
CDR3 length: 17
clone size: .

CDR3 protein: CSVEQRDRGYNEQFF
CDR3 DNA: TGCAGCGTTGAACAACGGGACAGGGGTTACAATGAGCAGTTCTTC
J gene: TRBJ2-1
D gene: TRBD1
V gene: TRBV29-1
CDR3 length: 15
clone size: medium-sized

CDR3 protein: CASSLTSAVGEQFF
CDR3 DNA: TGTGCCAGCAGCTTAACGTCCGCAGTGGGTGAGCAGTTCTTC
J gene: TRBJ2-1
D gene: .
V gene: TRBV7-2
CDR3 length: 14
clone size: .